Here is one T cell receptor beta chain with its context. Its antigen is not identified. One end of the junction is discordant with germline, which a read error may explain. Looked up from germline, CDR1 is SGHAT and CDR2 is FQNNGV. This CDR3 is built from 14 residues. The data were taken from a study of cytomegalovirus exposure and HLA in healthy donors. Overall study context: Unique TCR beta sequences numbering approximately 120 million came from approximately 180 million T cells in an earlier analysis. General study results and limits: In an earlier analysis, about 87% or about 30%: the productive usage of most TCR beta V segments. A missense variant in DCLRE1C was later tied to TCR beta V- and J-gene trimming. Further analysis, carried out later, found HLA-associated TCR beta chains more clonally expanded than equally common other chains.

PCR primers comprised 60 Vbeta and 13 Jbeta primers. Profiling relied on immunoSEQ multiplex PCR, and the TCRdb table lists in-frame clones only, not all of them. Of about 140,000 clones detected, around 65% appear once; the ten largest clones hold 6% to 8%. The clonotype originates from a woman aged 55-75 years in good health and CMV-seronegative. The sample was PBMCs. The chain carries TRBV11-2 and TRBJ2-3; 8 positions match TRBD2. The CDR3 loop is CASNLAGITDTQYF. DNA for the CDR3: TGTGCCAGCAACTTAGCGGGGATCACAGATACGCAGTATTTT.